This T cell receptor (beta chain) was identified during a study of T cell responses to AZD1222 COVID-19 vaccine (dated by TCRdb to the early 2020s). Regarding the study in general: Because spike-specific TCR depth and breadth did not differ between the two schedules, AZD1222 recipients who got a second dose at roughly 4 weeks were pooled with those who got a second dose at roughly 12 weeks. TCR sequencing was performed for 230 to 250 trial participants, of whom about 200 were given two doses of AZD1222 and 26 were given two doses of MenACWY control vaccine. Trial participants were enrolled by age into subgroups of 18-55, 56-69 and 70-plus years, and 148, 28 and 57 TCR-sequenced participants, respectively, were included in these subgroups. The study at large found these results: Spike-specific TCR breadth and depth rose significantly after two AZD1222 doses compared with day 0 and with MenACWY recipients. The whole spike protein was spanned by vaccine-associated CD4 TCRs, and dominant responses were seen in regions 160-218 and 743-854. Reportedly, almost half of the unique spike-specific TCRs recognized epitopes lying outside the regions that are mutated in the B.1.351 and B.1.1.7 variants. Participants were mostly white British and included more females than males, and it was suggested by the authors that clonal diversity may have been underestimated. Conclusions about previously exposed vaccinees are limited, since just 5 to 7 AZD1222 recipients were seropositive for SARS-CoV-2 at baseline. In the small 56-69-year group, the increase in depth fell short of significance, most likely because of low power. Because no day 14 peak-response samples were available, the repertoires could be characterized only after the peak T cell response.

The CDR3 regions of human TCRbeta chains were analyzed by immunosequencing. For the original study's pipeline: TCRs in the repertoires were compared against a reference library of SARS-CoV-2-specific TCRs that had been generated with the MIRA antigen-specificity platform. Breadth was defined as the fraction of unique TCRs that were SARS-CoV-2-associated, and depth was defined as the fraction of total T cells that were SARS-CoV-2-associated. Using the MIRA data, every spike-specific TCR was mapped to the spike region that the TCR reacted to and assigned to either a CD4 or a CD8 class. Log10-transformed breadth and depth values were compared by one-way ANOVA with Sidak's multiple comparisons tests. TCRdb holds this immuneACCESS table with in-frame rearrangements only. Some clones are missing; in checked studies, unresolved V genes explain under half, and the rest has no known cause. V and J calls and clone size are given by that table; D and trimming were obtained from the DNA. The table for this sample lists 95,000 to 110,000 clones; approximately 88% of them were counted only once. The top ten hold around 9% of the sample.

CDR3 length: 18 amino acids, cysteine to phenylalanine. Kept here is only the CDR3 DNA, which spans 54 bases and is read in frame from base 1. Taken from the germline V gene, the CDR1 and CDR2 loops are MDHEN and SYDVKM. The trim is 5 bases for V and 2 bases for J, with a gap of 23 bases between the germline ends. This clone was detected only once. No cognate antigen has been identified for it. No clone much larger than this one lies a single base away; base qualities are absent. The time point label for this specimen denotes: baseline before first vaccination. Vaccinee samples were obtained from the UK trials COV001 and COV002, which included a single-blind randomized controlled phase 2/3 trial of AZD1222 (ChAdOx1 nCoV-19) in healthy adults. For TCRbeta chain sequencing, PBMC samples from trial participants were taken at day 0 and at day 28 after the second dose.

The receptor chain draws on TRBV28 and TRBJ2-3; no D gene call is confident. The sequencing used peripheral blood, collected on day 0 of AZD1222 vaccination. This clonotype was obtained from an adult in good health. Here is the DNA: TGTGCCAGCAGTCCCGTTGGTATTGGAGATCCATTCACAGATACGCAGTATTTT. This encodes CASSPVGIGDPFTDTQYF.